This T cell receptor (beta chain) emerged from a study of long-term antiretroviral therapy in people with HIV. The authors ran the immunoSEQ assay, v3.0, at survey level. TCRdb's table, derived via immunoSEQ multiplex PCR, lists solely in-frame clones and lacks some. The table lists about 28,000 clones, roughly 89% of them singletons. Trimming pared 3 bases from V and 0 bases from J, leaving 15 bases between. The CDR3 has 17 amino acids. Germline V gene sequence: CDR1 KGHSH, CDR2 LQKENI. The chain uses TRBV18 and TRBJ1-3, with D possibly being TRBD1 (6 bases). The origin of this receptor is a man aged 18 to 30 with HIV. Source: unsorted PBMCs, taken 0.4 years after starting antiretroviral therapy. The CDR3 DNA follows: TGTGCCAGCTCACCCTCTAGGGGGGCCCTCTCTGGAAACACCATATATTTT. Translation gives CASSPSRGALSGNTIYF.